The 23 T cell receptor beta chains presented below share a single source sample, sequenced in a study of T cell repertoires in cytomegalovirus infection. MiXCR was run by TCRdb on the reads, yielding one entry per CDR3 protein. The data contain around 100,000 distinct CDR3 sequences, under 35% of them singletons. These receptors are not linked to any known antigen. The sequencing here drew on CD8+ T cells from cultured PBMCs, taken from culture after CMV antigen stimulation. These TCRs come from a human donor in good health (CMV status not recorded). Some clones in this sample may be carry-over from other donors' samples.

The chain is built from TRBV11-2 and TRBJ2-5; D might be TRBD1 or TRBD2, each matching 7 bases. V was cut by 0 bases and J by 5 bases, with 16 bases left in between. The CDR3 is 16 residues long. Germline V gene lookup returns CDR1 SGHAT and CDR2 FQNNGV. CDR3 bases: TGTGCCAGCAGCTTAGACGGGGGAGGGGGCCGTGAGACCCAGTACTTC. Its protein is CASSLDGGGGRETQYF.

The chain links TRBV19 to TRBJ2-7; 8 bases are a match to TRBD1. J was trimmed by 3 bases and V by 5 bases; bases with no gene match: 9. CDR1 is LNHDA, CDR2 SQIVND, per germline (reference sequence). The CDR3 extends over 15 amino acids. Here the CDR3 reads CASSGEGQDIYEQYF. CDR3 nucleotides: TGTGCCAGTAGTGGAGAGGGACAGGACATCTACGAGCAGTACTTC.

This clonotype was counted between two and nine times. CDR3 in amino acids: CASSLGGGLSTGELFF. The DNA of the CDR3 is TGTGCCAGCAGTTTGGGGGGGGGCCTGAGCACCGGGGAGCTGTTTTTT. The genes are TRBV12-3 or TRBV12-4 and TRBJ2-2; possible D gene TRBD2, 7 bases. CDR3 length: 16 residues. Trimming cost V 3 bases and J 4 bases, with 15 bases left between them.

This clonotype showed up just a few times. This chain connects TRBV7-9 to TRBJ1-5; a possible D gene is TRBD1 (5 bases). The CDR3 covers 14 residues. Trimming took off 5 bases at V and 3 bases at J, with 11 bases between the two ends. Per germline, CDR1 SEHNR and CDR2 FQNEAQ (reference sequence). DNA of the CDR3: TGTGCCAGCAGCCTAACAGGAGTCAATCAGCCCCAGCATTTT. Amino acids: CASSLTGVNQPQHF.

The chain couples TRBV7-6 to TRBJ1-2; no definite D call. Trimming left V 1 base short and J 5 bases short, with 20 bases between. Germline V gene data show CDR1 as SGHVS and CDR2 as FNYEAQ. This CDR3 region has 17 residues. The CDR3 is CASSLGNKTSSFYGYTF. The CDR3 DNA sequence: TGTGCCAGCAGCTTAGGAAACAAGACCTCCAGTTTTTATGGCTACACCTTC. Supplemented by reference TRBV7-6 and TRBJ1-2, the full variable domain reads GAGVSQSPRYKVTKRGQDVALRCDPISGHVSLYWYRQALGQGPEFLTYFNYEAQQDKSGLPNDRFSAERPEGSISTLTIQRTEQRDSAMYRCASSLGNKTSSFYGYTFGSGTRLTVV.

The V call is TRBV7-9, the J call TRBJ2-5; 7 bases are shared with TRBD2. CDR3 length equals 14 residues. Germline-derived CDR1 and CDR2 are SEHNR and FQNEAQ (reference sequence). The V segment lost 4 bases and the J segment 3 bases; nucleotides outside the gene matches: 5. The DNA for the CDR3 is TGTGCCAGCAGCTCCGGACTAGAGAAAGAGACCCAGTACTTC. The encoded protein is CASSSGLEKETQYF. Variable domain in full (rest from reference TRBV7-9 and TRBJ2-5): DTGVSQNPRHKITKRGQNVTFRCDPISEHNRLYWYRQTLGQGPEFLTYFQNEAQLEKSRLLSDRFSAERPKGSFSTLEIQRTEQGDSAMYLCASSSGLEKETQYFGPGTRLLVL.

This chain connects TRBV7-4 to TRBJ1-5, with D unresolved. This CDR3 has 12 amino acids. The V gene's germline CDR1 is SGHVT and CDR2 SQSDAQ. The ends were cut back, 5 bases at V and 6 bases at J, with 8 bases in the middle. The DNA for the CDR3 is TGTGCCAGCAGCCGTTTAGGTCAGCCCCAGCATTTT. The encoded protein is CASSRLGQPQHF. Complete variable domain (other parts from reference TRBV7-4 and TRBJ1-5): GAGVSQSPRYKVAKRGRDVALRCDSISGHVTLYWYRQTLGQGSEVLTYSQSDAQRDKSGRPSGRFSAERPERSVSTLKIQRTEQGDSAVYLCASSRLGQPQHFGDGTRLSIL.

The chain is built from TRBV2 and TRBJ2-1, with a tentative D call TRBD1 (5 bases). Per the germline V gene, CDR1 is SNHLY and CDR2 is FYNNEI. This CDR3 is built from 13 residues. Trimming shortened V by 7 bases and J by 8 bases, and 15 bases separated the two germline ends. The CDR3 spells CASKGEIVDEQFF. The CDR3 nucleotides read TGTGCCAGCAAAGGGGAAATAGTCGATGAGCAGTTCTTC.

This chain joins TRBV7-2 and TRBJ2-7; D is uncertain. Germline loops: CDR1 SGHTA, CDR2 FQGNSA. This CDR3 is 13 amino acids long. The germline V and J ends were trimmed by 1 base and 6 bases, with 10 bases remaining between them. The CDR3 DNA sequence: TGTGCCAGCAGCTTAGAGGCCACCTCCGAGCAGTACTTC. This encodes CASSLEATSEQYF.

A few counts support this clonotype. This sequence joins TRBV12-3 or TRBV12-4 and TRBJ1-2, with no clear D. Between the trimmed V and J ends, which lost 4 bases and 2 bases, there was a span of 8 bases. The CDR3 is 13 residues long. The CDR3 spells CASSSIINYGYTF. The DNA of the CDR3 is TGTGCCAGCAGTTCGATCATCAACTATGGCTACACCTTC.

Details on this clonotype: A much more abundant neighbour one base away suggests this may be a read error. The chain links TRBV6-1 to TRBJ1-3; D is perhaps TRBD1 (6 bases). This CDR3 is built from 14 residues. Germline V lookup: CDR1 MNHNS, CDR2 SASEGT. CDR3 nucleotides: TGTGTCGGAACACAGGGTCTCGGTGGAAACACCATATATTTT. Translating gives CVGTQGLGGNTIYF.

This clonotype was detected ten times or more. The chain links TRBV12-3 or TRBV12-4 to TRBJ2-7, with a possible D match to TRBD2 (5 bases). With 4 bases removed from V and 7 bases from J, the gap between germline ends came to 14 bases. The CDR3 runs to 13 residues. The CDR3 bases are TGTGCCAGCAGTTACGATCACCCGGGGGAGCAGTACTTC. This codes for CASSYDHPGEQYF.

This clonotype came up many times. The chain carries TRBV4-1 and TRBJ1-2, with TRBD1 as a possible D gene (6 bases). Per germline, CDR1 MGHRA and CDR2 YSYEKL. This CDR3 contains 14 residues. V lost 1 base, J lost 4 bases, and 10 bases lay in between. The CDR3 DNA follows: TGCGCCAGCAGCCAAGCAGGGGCCGCCTATGGCTACACCTTC. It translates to CASSQAGAAYGYTF.

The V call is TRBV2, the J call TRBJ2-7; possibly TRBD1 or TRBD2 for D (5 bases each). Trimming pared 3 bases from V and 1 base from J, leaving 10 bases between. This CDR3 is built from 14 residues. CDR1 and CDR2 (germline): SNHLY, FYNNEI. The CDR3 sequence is CASSDPWGSYEQYF. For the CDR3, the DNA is TGTGCCAGCAGTGACCCCTGGGGGTCCTACGAGCAGTACTTC. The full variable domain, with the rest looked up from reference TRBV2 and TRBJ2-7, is EPEVTQTPSHQVTQMGQEVILRCVPISNHLYFYWYRQILGQKVEFLVSFYNNEISEKSEIFDDQFSVERPDGSNFTLKIRSTKLEDSAMYFCASSDPWGSYEQYFGPGTRLTVT.

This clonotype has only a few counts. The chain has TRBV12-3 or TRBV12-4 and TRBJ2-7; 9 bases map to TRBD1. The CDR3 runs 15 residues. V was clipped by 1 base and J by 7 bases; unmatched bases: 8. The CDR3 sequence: CASSLDRGQGKEQYF. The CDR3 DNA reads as TGTGCCAGCAGTTTAGATCGGGGACAGGGTAAGGAGCAGTACTTC.

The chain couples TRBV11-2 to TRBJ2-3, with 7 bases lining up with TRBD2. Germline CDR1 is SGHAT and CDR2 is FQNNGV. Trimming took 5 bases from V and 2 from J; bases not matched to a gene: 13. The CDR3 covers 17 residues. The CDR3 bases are TGTGCCAGCAGCGCCGTTCCGGCGGGGGATTCCACAGATACGCAGTATTTT. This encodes CASSAVPAGDSTDTQYF.

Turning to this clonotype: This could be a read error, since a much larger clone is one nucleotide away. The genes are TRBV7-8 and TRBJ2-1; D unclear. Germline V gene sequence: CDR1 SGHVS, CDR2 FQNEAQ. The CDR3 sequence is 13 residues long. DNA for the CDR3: TGTGCCAGCAGCTTAGGCCCGCAGTATGAGCAGTCCTTC. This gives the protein CASSLGPQYEQSF.

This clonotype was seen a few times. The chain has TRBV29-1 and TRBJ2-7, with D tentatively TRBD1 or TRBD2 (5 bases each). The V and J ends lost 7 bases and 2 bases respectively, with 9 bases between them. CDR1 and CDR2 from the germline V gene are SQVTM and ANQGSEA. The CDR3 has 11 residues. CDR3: CSAGRTYEQYF. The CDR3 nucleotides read TGCAGCGCGGGACGGACCTACGAGCAGTACTTC.

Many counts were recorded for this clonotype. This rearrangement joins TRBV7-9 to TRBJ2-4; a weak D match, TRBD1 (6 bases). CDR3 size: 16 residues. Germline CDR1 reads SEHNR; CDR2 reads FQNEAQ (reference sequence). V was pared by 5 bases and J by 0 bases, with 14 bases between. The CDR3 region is CASSGGVSRAKNIQYF. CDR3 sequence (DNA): TGTGCCAGCAGCGGGGGCGTATCCCGAGCCAAAAACATTCAGTACTTC.

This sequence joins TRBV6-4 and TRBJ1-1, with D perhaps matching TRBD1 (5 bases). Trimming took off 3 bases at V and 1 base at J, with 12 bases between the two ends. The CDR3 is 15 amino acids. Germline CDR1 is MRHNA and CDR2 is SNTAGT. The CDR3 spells CASSESDSGNTEAFF. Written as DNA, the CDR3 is TGTGCCAGCAGTGAATCCGACAGCGGGAACACTGAAGCTTTCTTT.

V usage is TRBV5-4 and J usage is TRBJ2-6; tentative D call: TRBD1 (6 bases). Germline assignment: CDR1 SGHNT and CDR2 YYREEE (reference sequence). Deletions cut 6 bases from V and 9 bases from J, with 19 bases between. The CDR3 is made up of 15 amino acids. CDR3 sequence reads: CASNSDRKRGNVLTF. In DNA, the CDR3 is TGTGCCAGCAACTCCGACAGGAAAAGGGGCAACGTCCTGACTTTC. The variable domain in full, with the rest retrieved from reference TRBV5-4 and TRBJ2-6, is ETGVTQSPTHLIKTRGQQVTLRCSSQSGHNTVSWYQQALGQGPQFIFQYYREEENGRGNFPPRFSGLQFPNYSSELNVNALELDDSALYLCASNSDRKRGNVLTFGAGSRLTVL.

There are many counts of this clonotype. The CDR3 nucleotides are TGTGCCAGCTCCCACGAGGGGTATGGCAATCAGCCCCAGCATTTT. It yields the protein CASSHEGYGNQPQHF. This chain links TRBV18 with TRBJ1-5, with D perhaps matching TRBD1 (5 bases). The CDR3 runs to 15 residues. The V and J ends lost 6 bases and 2 bases respectively, with 14 bases between them. CDR1 KGHSH and CDR2 LQKENI come from the germline V gene.

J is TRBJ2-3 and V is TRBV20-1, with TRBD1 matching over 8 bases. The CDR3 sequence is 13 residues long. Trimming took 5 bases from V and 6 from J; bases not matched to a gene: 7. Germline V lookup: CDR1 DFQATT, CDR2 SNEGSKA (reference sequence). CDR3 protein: CSAVTDRADTQYF. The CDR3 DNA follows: TGCAGTGCTGTTACGGACAGGGCGGATACGCAGTATTTT.